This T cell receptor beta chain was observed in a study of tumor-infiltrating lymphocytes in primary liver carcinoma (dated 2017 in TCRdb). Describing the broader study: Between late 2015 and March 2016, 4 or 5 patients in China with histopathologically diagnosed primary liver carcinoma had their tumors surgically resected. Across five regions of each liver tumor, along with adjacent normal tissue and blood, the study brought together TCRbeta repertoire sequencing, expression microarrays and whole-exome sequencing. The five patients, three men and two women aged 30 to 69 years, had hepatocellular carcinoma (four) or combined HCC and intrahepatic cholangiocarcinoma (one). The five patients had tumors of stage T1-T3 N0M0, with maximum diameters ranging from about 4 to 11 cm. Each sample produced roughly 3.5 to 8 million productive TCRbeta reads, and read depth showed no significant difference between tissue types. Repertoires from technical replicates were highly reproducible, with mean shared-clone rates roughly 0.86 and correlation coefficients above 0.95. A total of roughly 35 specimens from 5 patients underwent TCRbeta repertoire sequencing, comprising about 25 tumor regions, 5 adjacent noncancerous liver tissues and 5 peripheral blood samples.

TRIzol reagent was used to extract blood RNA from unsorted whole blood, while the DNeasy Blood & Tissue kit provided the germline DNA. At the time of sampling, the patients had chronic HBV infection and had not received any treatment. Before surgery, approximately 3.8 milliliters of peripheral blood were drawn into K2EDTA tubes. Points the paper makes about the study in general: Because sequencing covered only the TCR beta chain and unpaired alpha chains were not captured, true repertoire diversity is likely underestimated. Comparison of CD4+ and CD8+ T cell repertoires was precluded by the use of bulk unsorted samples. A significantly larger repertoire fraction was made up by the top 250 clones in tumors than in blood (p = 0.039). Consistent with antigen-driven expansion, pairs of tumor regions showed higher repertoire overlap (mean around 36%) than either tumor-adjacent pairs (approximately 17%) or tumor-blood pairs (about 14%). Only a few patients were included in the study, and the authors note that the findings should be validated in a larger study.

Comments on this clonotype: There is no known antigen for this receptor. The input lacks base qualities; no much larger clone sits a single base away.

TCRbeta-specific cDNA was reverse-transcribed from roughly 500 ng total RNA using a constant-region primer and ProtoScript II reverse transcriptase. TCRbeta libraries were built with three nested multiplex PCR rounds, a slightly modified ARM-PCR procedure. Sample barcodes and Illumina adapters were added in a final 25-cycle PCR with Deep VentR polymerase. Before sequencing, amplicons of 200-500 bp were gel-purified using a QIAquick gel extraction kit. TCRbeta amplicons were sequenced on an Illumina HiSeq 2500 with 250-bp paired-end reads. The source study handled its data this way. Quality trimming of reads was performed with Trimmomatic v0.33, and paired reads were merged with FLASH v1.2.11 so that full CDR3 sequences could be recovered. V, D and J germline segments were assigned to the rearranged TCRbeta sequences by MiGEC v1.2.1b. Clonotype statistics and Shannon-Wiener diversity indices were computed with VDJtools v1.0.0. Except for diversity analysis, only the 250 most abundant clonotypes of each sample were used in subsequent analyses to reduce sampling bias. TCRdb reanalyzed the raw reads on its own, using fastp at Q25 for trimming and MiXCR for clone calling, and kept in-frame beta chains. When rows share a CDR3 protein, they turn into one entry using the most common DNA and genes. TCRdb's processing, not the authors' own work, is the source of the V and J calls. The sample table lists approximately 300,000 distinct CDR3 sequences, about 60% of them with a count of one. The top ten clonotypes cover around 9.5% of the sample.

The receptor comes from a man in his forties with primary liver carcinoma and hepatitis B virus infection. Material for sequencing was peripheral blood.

The CDR3 region reads CAWGGSIQETQYF. The DNA is TGTGCCTGGGGCGGGAGCATACAAGAGACCCAGTACTTC. Recombination connected TRBV30 to TRBJ2-5; 7 central nucleotides agree with TRBD2. The germline V gene (reference sequence) provides CDR1 GTSNPN and CDR2 SVGIG. Including the terminal cysteine and phenylalanine, the CDR3 comprises 13 residues. Only CDR3 DNA is held: 39 bases, read in frame from base 1. The V end gives up 5 bases and the J end 2 bases, leaving 5 bases in the junction not matched to a gene.